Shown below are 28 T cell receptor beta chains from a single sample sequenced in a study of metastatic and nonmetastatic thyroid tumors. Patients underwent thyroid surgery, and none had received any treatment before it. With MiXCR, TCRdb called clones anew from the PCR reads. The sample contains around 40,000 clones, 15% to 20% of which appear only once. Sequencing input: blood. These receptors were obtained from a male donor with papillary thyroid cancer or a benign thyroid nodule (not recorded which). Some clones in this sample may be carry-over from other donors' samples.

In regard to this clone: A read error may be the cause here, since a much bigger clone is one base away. CDR3 residues: CSAVDGCKETQYF. The CDR3 DNA reads TGCAGCGCTGTTGACGGGTGTAAAGAGACCCAGTACTTC. The chain employs TRBV29-1 and TRBJ2-5; D is unresolved. V dropped 7 bases and J dropped 3 bases, with 15 bases sitting between them. This CDR3 region has 13 residues. CDR1 and CDR2 from the germline V gene are SQVTM and ANQGSEA.

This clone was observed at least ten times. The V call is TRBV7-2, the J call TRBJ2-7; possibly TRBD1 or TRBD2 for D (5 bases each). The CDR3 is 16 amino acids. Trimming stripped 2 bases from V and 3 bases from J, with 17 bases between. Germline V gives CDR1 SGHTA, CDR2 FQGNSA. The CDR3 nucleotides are TGTGCCAGCAGCTTACCGAAGGGGACGTACCACTACGAGCAGTACTTC. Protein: CASSLPKGTYHYEQYF.

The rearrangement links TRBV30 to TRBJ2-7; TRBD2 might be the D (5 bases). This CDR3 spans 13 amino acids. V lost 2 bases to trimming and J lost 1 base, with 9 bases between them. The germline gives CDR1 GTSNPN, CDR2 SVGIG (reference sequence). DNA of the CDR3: TGTGCCTGGAGTTTGGACTGTTCCTACGAGCAGTACTTC. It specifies CAWSLDCSYEQYF.

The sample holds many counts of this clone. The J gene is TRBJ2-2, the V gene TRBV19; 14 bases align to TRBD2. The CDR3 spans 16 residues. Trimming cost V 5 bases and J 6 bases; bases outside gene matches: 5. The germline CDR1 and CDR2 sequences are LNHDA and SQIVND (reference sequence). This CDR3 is CASSVGLAGGSGELFF. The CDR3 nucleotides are TGTGCCAGTAGTGTAGGACTAGCGGGAGGTTCCGGGGAGCTGTTTTTT.

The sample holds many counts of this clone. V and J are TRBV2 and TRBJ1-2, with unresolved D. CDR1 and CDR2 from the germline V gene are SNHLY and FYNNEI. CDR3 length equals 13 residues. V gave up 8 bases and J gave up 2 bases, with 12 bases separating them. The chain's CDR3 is CASLPEGNYGYTF. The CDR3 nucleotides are TGTGCCAGCCTTCCTGAGGGAAACTATGGCTACACCTTC.

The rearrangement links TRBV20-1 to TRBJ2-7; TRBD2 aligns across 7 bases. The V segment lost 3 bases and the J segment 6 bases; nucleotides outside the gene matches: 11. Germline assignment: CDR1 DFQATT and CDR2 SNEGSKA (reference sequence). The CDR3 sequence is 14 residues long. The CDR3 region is CSASAGLGLLEQYF. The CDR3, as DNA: TGCAGTGCTAGTGCTGGACTAGGGCTCCTCGAGCAGTACTTC.

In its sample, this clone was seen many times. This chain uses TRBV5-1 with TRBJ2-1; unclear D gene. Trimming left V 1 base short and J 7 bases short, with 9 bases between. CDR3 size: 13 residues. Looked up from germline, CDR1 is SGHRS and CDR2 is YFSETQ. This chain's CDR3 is CASSLSGINEQFF. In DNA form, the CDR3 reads TGCGCCAGCAGCTTGAGTGGGATTAATGAGCAGTTCTTC. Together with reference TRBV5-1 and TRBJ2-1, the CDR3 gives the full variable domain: KAGVTQTPRYLIKTRGQQVTLSCSPISGHRSVSWYQQTPGQGLQFLFEYFSETQRNKGNFPGRFSGRQFSNSRSEMNVSTLELGDSALYLCASSLSGINEQFFGPGTRLTVL.

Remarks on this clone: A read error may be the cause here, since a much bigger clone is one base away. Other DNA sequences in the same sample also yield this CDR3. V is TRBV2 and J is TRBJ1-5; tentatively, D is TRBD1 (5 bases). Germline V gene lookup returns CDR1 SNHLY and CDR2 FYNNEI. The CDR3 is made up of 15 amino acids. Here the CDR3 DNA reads TGTGCAGGCGGGGGGGAGGGTTATAGCAATCAGCCCCAGCATTTT. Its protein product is CAGGGEGYSNQPQHF.

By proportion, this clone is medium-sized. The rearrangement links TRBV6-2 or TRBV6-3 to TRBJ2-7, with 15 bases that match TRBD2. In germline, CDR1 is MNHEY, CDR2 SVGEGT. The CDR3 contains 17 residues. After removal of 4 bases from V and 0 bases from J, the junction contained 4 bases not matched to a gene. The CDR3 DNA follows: TGTGCCAGCAGTTGGACTAGCGGGAGGGTAAACTCCTACGAGCAGTACTTC. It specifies CASSWTSGRVNSYEQYF.

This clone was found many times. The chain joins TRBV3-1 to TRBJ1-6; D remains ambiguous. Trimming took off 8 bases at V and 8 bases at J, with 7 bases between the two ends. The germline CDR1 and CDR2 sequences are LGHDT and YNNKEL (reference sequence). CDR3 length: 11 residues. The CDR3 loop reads CASGADSPLHF. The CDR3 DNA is TGTGCCAGCGGTGCCGATTCACCCCTCCACTTT. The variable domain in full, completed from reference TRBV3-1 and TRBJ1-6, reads DTAVSQTPKYLVTQMGNDKSIKCEQNLGHDTMYWYKQDSKKFLKIMFSYNNKELIINETVPNRFSPKSPDKAHLNLHINSLELGDSAVYFCASGADSPLHFGNGTRLTVT.

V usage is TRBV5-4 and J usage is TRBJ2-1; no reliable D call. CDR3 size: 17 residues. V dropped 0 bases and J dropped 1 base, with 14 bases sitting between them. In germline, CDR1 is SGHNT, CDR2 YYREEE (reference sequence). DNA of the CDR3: TGTGCCAGCAGCTTGGTCGCAGCGAAGAGATCCTACAATGAGCAGTTCTTC. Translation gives CASSLVAAKRSYNEQFF.

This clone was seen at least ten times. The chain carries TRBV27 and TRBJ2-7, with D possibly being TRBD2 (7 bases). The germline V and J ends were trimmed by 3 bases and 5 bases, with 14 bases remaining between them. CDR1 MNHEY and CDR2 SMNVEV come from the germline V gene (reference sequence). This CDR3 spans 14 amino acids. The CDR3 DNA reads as TGTGCCAGCAGTTTGGGCGGGGGCCAAAACGAGCAGTACTTC. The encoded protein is CASSLGGGQNEQYF.

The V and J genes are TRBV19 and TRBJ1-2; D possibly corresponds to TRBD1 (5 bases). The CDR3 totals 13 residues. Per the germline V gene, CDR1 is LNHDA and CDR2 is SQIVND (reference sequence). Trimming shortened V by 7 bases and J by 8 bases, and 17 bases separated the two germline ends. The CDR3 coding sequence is TGTGCCAGTAAAGGGGAGGGATTATACGGCTACACCTTC. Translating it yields CASKGEGLYGYTF.

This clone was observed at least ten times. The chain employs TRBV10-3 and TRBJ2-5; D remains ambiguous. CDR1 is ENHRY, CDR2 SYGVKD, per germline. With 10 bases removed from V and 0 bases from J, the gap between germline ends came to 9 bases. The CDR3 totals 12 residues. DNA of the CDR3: TGTGCCACCTCCACCTACCAAGAGACCCAGTACTTC. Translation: CATSTYQETQYF.

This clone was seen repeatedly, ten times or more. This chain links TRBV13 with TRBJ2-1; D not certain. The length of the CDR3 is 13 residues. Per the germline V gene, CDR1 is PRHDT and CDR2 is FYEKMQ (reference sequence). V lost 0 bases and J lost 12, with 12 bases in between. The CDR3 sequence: CASSLGRRSVQFF. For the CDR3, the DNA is TGTGCCAGCAGCTTAGGAAGACGGTCCGTGCAGTTCTTC.

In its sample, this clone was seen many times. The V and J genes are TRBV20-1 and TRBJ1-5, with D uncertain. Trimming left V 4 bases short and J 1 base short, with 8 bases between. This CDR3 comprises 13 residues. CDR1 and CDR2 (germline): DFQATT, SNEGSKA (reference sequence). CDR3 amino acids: CSAMDGSNQPQHF. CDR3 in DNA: TGCAGTGCTATGGACGGAAGCAATCAGCCCCAGCATTTT.

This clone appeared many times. CDR3 in DNA: TGTGCCAGCAGCTTAGCCTCCGCTAGCAGCCACGAGCAGTACTTC. Its protein is CASSLASASSHEQYF. The J gene is TRBJ2-7, the V gene TRBV7-8; possibly TRBD2 for D (5 bases). V was trimmed by 0 bases and J by 5 bases, leaving 14 bases between them. The V gene's germline CDR1 is SGHVS and CDR2 FQNEAQ. This CDR3 region has 15 residues.

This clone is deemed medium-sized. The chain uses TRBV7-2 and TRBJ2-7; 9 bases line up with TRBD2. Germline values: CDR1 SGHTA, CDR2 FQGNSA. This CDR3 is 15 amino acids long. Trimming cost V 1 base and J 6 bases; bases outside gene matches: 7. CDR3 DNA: TGTGCCAGCAGCTTAGGGGCTAGCGGGACGGTCGAGCAGTACTTC. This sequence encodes CASSLGASGTVEQYF.

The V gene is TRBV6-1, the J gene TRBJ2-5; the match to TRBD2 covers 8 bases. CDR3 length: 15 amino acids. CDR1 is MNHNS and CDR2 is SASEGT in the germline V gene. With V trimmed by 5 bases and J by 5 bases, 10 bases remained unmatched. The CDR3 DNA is TGTGCCAGCAGTACACCAGCGGGAGTCGGTGAGACCCAGTACTTC. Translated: CASSTPAGVGETQYF.

Written as DNA, the CDR3 is TGTGCCAGCAGTCTCGGACTAGCGTCTACAGATACGCAGTATTTT. It translates to CASSLGLASTDTQYF. The V and J genes are TRBV12-3 or TRBV12-4 and TRBJ2-3; 9 bases agree with TRBD2. The trim removed 5 bases at V and 3 bases at J, leaving 6 bases unmatched. This CDR3 is built from 15 residues.

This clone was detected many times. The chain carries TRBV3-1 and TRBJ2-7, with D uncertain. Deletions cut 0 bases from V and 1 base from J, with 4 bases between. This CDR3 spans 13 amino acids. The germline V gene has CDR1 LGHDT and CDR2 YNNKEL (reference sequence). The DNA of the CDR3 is TGTGCCAGCAGCCAAGAGCCTTCCTACGAGCAGTACTTC. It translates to CASSQEPSYEQYF.

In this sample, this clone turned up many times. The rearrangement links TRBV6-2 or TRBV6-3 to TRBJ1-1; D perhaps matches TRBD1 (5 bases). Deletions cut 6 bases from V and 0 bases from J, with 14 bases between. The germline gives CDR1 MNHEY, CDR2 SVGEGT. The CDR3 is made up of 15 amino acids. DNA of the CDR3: TGTGCCAGCAGCCGGGACGGATATATGAACACTGAAGCTTTCTTT. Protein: CASSRDGYMNTEAFF.

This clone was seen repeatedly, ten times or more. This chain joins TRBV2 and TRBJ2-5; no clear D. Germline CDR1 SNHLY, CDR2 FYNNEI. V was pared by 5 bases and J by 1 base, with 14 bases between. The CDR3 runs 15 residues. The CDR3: CASSRLWGTQETQYF. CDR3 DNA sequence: TGTGCCAGCAGTAGGCTTTGGGGAACCCAAGAGACCCAGTACTTC.

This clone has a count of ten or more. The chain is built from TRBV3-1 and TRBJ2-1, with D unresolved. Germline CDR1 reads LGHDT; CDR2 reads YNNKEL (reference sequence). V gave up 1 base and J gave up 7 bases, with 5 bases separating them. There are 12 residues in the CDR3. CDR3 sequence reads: CASSQVANEQFF. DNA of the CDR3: TGTGCCAGCAGCCAAGTAGCAAATGAGCAGTTCTTC.

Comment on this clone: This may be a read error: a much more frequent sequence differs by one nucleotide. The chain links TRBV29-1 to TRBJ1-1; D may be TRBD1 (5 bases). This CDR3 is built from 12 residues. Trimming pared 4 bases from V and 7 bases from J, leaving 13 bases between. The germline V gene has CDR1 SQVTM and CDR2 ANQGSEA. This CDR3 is CSVGLSGYEAFF. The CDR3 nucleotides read TGCAGCGTTGGTTTGTCAGGGTATGAAGCTTTCTTT.

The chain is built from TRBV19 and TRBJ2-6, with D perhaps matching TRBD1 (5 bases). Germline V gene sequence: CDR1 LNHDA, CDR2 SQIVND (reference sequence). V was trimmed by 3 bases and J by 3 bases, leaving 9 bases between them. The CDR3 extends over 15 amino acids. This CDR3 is CASSIGQGGANVLTF. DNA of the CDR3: TGTGCCAGTAGTATCGGGCAGGGTGGGGCCAACGTCCTGACTTTC.

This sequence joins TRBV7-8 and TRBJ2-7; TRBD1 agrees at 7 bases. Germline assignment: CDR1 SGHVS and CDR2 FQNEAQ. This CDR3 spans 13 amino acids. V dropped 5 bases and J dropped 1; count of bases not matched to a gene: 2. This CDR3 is CASSLDRSYEQYF. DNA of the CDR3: TGTGCCAGCAGCCTGGACAGGTCCTACGAGCAGTACTTC.

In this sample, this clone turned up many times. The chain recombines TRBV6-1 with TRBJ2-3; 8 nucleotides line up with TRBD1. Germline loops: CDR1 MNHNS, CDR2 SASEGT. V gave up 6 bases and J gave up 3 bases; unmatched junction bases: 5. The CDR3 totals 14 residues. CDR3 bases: TGTGCCAGCAGGAGACAGGGGAGGACAGATACGCAGTATTTT. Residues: CASRRQGRTDTQYF.